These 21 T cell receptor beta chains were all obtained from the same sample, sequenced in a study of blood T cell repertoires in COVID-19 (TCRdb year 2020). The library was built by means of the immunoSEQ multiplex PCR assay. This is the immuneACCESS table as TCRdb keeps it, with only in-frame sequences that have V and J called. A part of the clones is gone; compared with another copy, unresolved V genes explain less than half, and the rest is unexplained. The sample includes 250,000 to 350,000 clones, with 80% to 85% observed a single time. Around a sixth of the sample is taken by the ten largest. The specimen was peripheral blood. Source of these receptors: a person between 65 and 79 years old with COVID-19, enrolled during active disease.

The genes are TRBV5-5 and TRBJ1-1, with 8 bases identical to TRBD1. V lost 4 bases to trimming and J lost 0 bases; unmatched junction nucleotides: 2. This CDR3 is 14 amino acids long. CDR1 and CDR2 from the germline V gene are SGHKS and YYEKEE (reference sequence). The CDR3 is CASSRQGMNTEAFF. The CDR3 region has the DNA TGTGCCAGCAGCAGACAGGGGATGAACACTGAAGCTTTCTTT.

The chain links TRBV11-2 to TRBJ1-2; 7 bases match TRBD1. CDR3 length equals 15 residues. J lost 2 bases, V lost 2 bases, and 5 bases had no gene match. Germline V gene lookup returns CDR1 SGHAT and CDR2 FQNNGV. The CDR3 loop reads CASSLPATGNYGYTF. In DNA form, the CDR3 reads TGTGCCAGCAGCTTACCAGCGACAGGGAACTATGGCTACACCTTC.

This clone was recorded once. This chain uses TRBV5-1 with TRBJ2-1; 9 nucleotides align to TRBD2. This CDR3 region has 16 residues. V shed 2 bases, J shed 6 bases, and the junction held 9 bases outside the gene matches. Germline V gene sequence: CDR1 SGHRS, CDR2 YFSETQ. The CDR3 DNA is TGCGCCAGCAGCTTCTACCTTAGCGGGAGTGGCAATGAGCAGTTCTTC. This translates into CASSFYLSGSGNEQFF.

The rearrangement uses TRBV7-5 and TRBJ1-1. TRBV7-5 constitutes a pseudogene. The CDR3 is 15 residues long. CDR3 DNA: TGTGTCAGAAGTCTGGGGGGGCTCAGGGTTACTGAAGCTTTCTTT. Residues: CVRSLGGLRVTEAFF.

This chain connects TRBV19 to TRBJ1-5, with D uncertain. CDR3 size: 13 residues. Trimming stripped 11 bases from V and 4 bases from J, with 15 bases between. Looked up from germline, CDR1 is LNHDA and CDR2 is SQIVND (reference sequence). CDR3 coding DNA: TGTGCCTCCCTGGCGGGGATAAATCAGCCCCAGCATTTT. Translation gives CASLAGINQPQHF.

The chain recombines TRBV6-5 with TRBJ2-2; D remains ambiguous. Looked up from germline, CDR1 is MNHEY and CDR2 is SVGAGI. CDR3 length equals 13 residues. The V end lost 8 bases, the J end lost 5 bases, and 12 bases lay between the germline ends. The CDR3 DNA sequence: TGTGCCAGCGCACTGGCGGTGACCGGGGAGCTGTTTTTT. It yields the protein CASALAVTGELFF.

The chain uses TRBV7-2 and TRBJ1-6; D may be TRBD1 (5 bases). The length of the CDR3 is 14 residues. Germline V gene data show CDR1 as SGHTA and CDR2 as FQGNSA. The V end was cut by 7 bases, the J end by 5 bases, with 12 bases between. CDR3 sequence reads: CASTPYRNNSPLHF. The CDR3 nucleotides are TGTGCCAGCACCCCTTACAGGAATAATTCACCCCTCCACTTT.

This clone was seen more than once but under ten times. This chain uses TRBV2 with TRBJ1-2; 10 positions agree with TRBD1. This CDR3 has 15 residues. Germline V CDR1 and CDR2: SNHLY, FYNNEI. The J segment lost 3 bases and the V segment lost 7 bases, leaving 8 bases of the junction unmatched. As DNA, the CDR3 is TGTGCCAGCATCCGGGACAGGGGTTACGACTATGGCTACACCTTC. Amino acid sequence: CASIRDRGYDYGYTF. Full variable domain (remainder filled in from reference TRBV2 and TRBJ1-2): EPEVTQTPSHQVTQMGQEVILRCVPISNHLYFYWYRQILGQKVEFLVSFYNNEISEKSEIFDDQFSVERPDGSNFTLKIRSTKLEDSAMYFCASIRDRGYDYGYTFGSGTRLTVV.

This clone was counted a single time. The CDR3 region has the DNA TGTGCCAGCTCTACAGGTGATTCACCCCTCCACTTT. This gives the protein CASSTGDSPLHF. The chain employs TRBV18 and TRBJ1-6; possible D gene TRBD1, 5 bases. Trimming shortened V by 6 bases and J by 8 bases, and 8 bases separated the two germline ends. Germline V gives CDR1 KGHSH, CDR2 LQKENI. The CDR3 loop spans 12 amino acids.

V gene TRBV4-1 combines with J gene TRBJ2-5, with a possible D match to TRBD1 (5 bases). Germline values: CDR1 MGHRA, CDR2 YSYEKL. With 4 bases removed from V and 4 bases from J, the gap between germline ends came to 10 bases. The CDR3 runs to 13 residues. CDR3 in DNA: TGCGCCAGCAGCCCCAGGGTATCAGAGACCCAGTACTTC. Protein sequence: CASSPRVSETQYF.

The chain's CDR3 is CASKEQGKSNQPQHF. The CDR3 DNA sequence: TGTGCCAGCAAAGAACAGGGGAAGAGCAATCAGCCCCAGCATTTT. This chain uses TRBV28 with TRBJ1-5; TRBD1 aligns across 7 bases. CDR3 size: 15 residues. Trimming at V came to 7 bases and at J to 1 base, leaving 7 bases not matched to a gene. Per the germline V gene, CDR1 is MDHEN and CDR2 is SYDVKM.

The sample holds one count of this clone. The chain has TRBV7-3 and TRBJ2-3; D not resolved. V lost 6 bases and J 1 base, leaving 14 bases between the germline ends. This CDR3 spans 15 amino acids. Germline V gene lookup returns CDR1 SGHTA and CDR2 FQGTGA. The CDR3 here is CASSQEGGRTDTQYF. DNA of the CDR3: TGTGCCAGCAGTCAAGAAGGCGGCCGCACAGATACGCAGTATTTT. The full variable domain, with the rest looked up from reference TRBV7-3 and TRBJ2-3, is GAGVSQTPSNKVTEKGKYVELRCDPISGHTALYWYRQSLGQGPEFLIYFQGTGAADDSGLPNDRFFAVRPEGSVSTLKIQRTERGDSAVYLCASSQEGGRTDTQYFGPGTRLTVL.

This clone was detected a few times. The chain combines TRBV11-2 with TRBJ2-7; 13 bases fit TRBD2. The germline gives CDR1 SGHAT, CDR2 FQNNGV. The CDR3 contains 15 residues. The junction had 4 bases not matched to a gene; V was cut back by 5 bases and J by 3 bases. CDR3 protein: CASSVTSGRFYEQYF. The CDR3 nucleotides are TGTGCCAGCAGCGTGACTAGCGGGAGGTTCTACGAGCAGTACTTC.

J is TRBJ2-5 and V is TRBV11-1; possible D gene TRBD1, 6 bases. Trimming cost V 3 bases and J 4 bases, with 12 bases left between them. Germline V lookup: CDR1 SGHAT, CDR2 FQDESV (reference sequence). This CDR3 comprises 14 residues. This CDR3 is CASSLRTEAETQYF. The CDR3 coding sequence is TGTGCCAGCAGCTTGAGGACAGAGGCAGAGACCCAGTACTTC.

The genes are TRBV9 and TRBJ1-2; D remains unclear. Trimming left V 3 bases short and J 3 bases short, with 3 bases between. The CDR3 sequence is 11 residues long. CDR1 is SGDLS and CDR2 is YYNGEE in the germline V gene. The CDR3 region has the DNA TGTGCCAGCAGCGCCGACTATGGCTACACCTTC. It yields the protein CASSADYGYTF.

The CDR3 bases are TGTGCCAGCAGCTCTTTGAGCGGTAGCACAGATACGCAGTATTTT. Translation gives CASSSLSGSTDTQYF. The J gene is TRBJ2-3, the V gene TRBV7-7, with D possibly being TRBD2 (5 bases). This CDR3 has 15 amino acids. Trimming cost V 4 bases and J 0 bases, with 11 bases left between them. Germline values: CDR1 SSHAT, CDR2 FNYEAQ (reference sequence).

CDR3 bases: TGTGCCAGCAGCGATCCCTACCGGGACAGGGGTGCCTACGAGCAGTACTTC. Translating it yields CASSDPYRDRGAYEQYF. This chain connects TRBV7-6 to TRBJ2-7, with TRBD1 matching over 10 bases. The CDR3 loop spans 17 amino acids. Germline V gene data show CDR1 as SGHVS and CDR2 as FNYEAQ. V gave up 5 bases and J gave up 2 bases; unmatched junction bases: 12. Supplemented by reference TRBV7-6 and TRBJ2-7, the full variable domain reads GAGVSQSPRYKVTKRGQDVALRCDPISGHVSLYWYRQALGQGPEFLTYFNYEAQQDKSGLPNDRFSAERPEGSISTLTIQRTEQRDSAMYRCASSDPYRDRGAYEQYFGPGTRLTVT.

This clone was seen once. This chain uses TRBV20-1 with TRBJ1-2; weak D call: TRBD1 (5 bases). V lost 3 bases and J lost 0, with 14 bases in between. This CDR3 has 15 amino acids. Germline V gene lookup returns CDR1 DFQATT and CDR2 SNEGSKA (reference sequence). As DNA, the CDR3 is TGCAGTGCTAGTCCGGGACTCCGGGCTAACTATGGCTACACCTTC. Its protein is CSASPGLRANYGYTF.

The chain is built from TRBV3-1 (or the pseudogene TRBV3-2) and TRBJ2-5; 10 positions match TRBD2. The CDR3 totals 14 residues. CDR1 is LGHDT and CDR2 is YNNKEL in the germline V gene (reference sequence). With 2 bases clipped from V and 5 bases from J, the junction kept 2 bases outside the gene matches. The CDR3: CASSQLAGEETQYF. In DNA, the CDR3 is TGTGCCAGCAGCCAACTAGCGGGAGAGGAGACCCAGTACTTC.

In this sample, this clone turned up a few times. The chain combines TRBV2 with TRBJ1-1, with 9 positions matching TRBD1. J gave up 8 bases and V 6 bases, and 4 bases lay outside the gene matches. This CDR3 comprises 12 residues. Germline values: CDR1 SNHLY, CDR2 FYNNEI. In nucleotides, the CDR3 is TGTGCCAGCAGGGTGGACAGGGGAGAAGCTTTCTTT. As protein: CASRVDRGEAFF.

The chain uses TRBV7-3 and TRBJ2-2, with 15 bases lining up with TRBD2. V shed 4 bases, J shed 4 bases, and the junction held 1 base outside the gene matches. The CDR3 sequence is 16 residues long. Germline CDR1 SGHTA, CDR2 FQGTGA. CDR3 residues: CASSSGLAGGTGELFF. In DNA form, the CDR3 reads TGTGCCAGCAGCTCGGGACTAGCGGGGGGCACCGGGGAGCTGTTTTTT.